Described below is a single T cell receptor (beta chain) sequence and its context. This record comes from a study of control samples from healthy donors and cancer patients. Germline values: CDR1 SGHRS, CDR2 YFSETQ. This CDR3 is 14 amino acids long. Between the trimmed V and J ends, which lost 2 bases and 5 bases, there was a span of 11 bases. The data were produced by immunoSEQ multiplex PCR, yet TCRdb's version contains in-frame clones alone and is incomplete. This sample has 100,000 to 150,000 clones, with around 92% found just once. The sequenced material came from blood. The V gene is TRBV5-1, the J gene TRBJ2-1, with D hard to call. The sequence was collected from a woman in her 50s in good health. In DNA form, the CDR3 reads TGCGCCAGCAGCTTCGGTAGTTACAACAATGAGCAGTTCTTC. Amino acids: CASSFGSYNNEQFF.